This entry lists 2 T cell receptor beta chains sequenced from one sample in a study of regulatory T cells in long-lasting Graves disease. Time point given: newly diagnosed GD, antithyroid drugs for less than 3 months. RNA from PBMCs was the source of the TCR library. With iRepertoire HTBI primers and Arm-PCR of CDR3 regions, TCR beta libraries were built. Each CDR3 protein gets one entry after TCRdb re-called the multiplex PCR reads with MiXCR. The sample records 300,000 to 400,000 distinct CDR3 sequences, around a sixth being singletons. Sequences were derived from peripheral blood mononuclear cells (PBMCs), sampled at new diagnosis, from a patient treated with antithyroid drugs. Receptors originate from a female donor with Graves disease.

This clonotype was recorded many times. This could be a read error, since a much larger clone is one nucleotide away. V usage is TRBV12-3 or TRBV12-4 and J usage is TRBJ1-1; tentative D call: TRBD1 (5 bases). The CDR3 contains 14 residues. Trimming took 8 bases from V and 4 from J, leaving 17 bases between them. This chain's CDR3 is CASRGLAGSTEAFF. As DNA, the CDR3 is TGTGCCAGCCGGGGTCTTGCAGGGAGCACTGAAGCTTTCTTT.

This clonotype was picked up many times. This rearrangement joins TRBV28 to TRBJ2-1; 15 bases line up with TRBD2. The CDR3 is made up of 16 amino acids. J lost 7 bases, V lost 5 bases, and 6 bases had no gene match. CDR1 is MDHEN, CDR2 SYDVKM, per germline. The CDR3 nucleotides are TGTGCCAGCAGTGTTGCCGGGACTAGCGGGAGGAATGAGCAGTTCTTC. Translated, it gives CASSVAGTSGRNEQFF. The whole variable domain, remainder taken from reference TRBV28 and TRBJ2-1, is DVKVTQSSRYLVKRTGEKVFLECVQDMDHENMFWYRQDPGLGLRLIYFSYDVKMKEKGDIPEGYSVSREKKERFSLILESASTNQTSMYLCASSVAGTSGRNEQFFGPGTRLTVL.